One sample yielded the 27 T cell receptor beta chains listed below, sequenced in a study of CD8 T cells in ankylosing spondylitis. In TCRdb, the 5' RACE reads were re-called with MiXCR into one record per CDR3 protein. The sample has 180,000 or so distinct CDR3 sequences; roughly 10% are singletons. Sequenced: blood, either unsorted or a sorted T cell fraction (not recorded which). Source of these receptors: a male donor with ankylosing spondylitis or in good health (not recorded which).

The sample holds many counts of this clonotype. The V and J genes are TRBV20-1 and TRBJ2-7, with 9 bases matching TRBD2. J lost 4 bases, V lost 0 bases, and 7 bases had no gene match. The CDR3 runs to 15 residues. Germline V lookup: CDR1 DFQATT, CDR2 SNEGSKA (reference sequence). CDR3 residues: CSARDPSGGIYEQYF. The CDR3 bases are TGCAGTGCTAGAGATCCCAGCGGGGGGATTTACGAGCAGTACTTC.

The V call is TRBV7-2, the J call TRBJ2-5; possible D gene TRBD2, 5 bases. Germline V gene lookup returns CDR1 SGHTA and CDR2 FQGNSA. The V and J ends lost 4 bases and 5 bases respectively, with 8 bases between them. CDR3 length: 12 residues. The CDR3 loop is CASSSGWETQYF. The DNA for the CDR3 is TGTGCCAGCAGCTCGGGGTGGGAGACCCAGTACTTC.

This clonotype was recorded many times. The rearrangement uses TRBV5-1 and TRBJ1-5; perhaps TRBD1 as D (5 bases). CDR3 size: 15 residues. Trimming pared 4 bases from V and 0 bases from J, leaving 11 bases between. CDR1 and CDR2 from the germline V gene are SGHRS and YFSETQ. This CDR3 reads CASSPDGHSNQPQHF. Written as DNA, the CDR3 is TGCGCCAGCAGCCCGGACGGACATAGCAATCAGCCCCAGCATTTT.

The rearrangement links TRBV10-3 to TRBJ2-3; TRBD1 aligns across 9 bases. Germline CDR1 ENHRY, CDR2 SYGVKD. This CDR3 contains 13 residues. V shed 10 bases and J 6 bases; nucleotides not matched to a gene: 8. In DNA, the CDR3 is TGTGCCACCACCGGGACAGGGAGGGATACGCAGTATTTT. Its protein product is CATTGTGRDTQYF.

The V call is TRBV5-1, the J call TRBJ2-7; D is perhaps TRBD1 (6 bases). In germline, CDR1 is SGHRS, CDR2 YFSETQ. The CDR3 totals 14 residues. V was pared by 4 bases and J by 4 bases, with 15 bases between. This CDR3 reads CASSQSQGLYEQYF. The CDR3, as DNA: TGCGCCAGCAGCCAATCACAGGGATTGTACGAGCAGTACTTC.

This clonotype was observed many times. This sequence joins TRBV12-3 or TRBV12-4 and TRBJ2-7; the D call may be TRBD1 or TRBD2 (6 bases each). CDR3 size: 14 residues. Trimming stripped 2 bases from V and 4 bases from J, with 12 bases between. For the CDR3, the DNA is TGTGCCAGCAGTTTAAGGGGGGCGTCATACGAGCAGTACTTC. This gives the protein CASSLRGASYEQYF.

In regard to this clonotype: This could be a read error, since a much larger clone is one nucleotide away. Because it lacks the conserved phenylalanine or tryptophan at the end, this CDR3 is likely a read error. The chain carries TRBV6-1 and TRBJ2-2, with TRBD1 matching over 12 bases. CDR1 and CDR2 (germline): MNHNS, SASEGT. The CDR3 covers 17 residues. Trimming took 6 bases from V and 6 from J; bases not matched to a gene: 11. The CDR3 coding sequence is TGTGCCAGCAGCCCCTCCCGGGACAGGGGGCTTTCCGGGGAGCTGTTTTCT. Amino acid sequence: CASSPSRDRGLSGELFS.

This clonotype was detected a few times. The chain links TRBV11-2 to TRBJ2-2; possible D gene TRBD1, 5 bases. Trimming cost V 7 bases and J 1 base, with 13 bases left between them. The CDR3 spans 15 residues. CDR1 SGHAT and CDR2 FQNNGV come from the germline V gene. CDR3 bases: TGTGCCAGCAACCAAAACAGGTGGAACACCGGGGAGCTGTTTTTT. Its translation: CASNQNRWNTGELFF.

This clonotype has a count of ten or more. The rearrangement uses TRBV9 and TRBJ2-2; TRBD2 is a possible D gene (6 bases). Looked up from germline, CDR1 is SGDLS and CDR2 is YYNGEE. Trimming took off 0 bases at V and 7 bases at J, with 10 bases between the two ends. There are 14 residues in the CDR3. The CDR3 spells CASSVAQEGGELFF. In DNA form, the CDR3 reads TGTGCCAGCAGCGTAGCACAGGAGGGCGGGGAGCTGTTTTTT.

A few counts support this clonotype. Mismatch with germline at one junction end may stem from a read error. V and J are TRBV11-2 and TRBJ2-5, with D perhaps matching TRBD2 (5 bases). Germline assignment: CDR1 SGHAT and CDR2 FQNNGV. CDR3 length equals 12 residues. This CDR3 is CASSSSGRQLDF. The CDR3 DNA follows: TGTGCCAGCAGCTCCTCTGGGAGACAACTTGATTTC.

Only a few counts were recorded for this clonotype. CDR3 amino acids: CASSPTGREGYGYTF. CDR3 DNA sequence: TGTGCCAGCAGTCCCACCGGACGGGAGGGCTATGGCTACACCTTC. The chain links TRBV6-1 to TRBJ1-2; no clear D gene. CDR3 length: 15 amino acids. V was pared by 5 bases and J by 4 bases, with 17 bases between. Germline assignment: CDR1 MNHNS and CDR2 SASEGT.

V and J are TRBV6-7 and TRBJ2-2, with TRBD1 matching over 10 bases. TRBV6-7 falls under the ORF class, with uncertain function. Unmatched junction bases numbered 3, after V lost 0 bases and J lost 2 bases. CDR3 length: 17 amino acids. CDR3 bases: TGTGCCAGCAGTTACTCCCCGACAGGGGGCAACACCGGGGAGCTGTTTTTT. Translation: CASSYSPTGGNTGELFF.

The CDR3 reads CASSNRLAGGGQETQYF. CDR3 bases: TGTGCCAGCAGTAACAGACTAGCGGGAGGGGGGCAAGAGACCCAGTACTTC. V usage is TRBV3-1 and J usage is TRBJ2-5, with 14 nucleotides matching TRBD2. Germline-derived CDR1 and CDR2 are LGHDT and YNNKEL (reference sequence). V shed 6 bases and J 2 bases; nucleotides not matched to a gene: 8. The CDR3 extends over 17 amino acids.

This clonotype was picked up many times. The chain recombines TRBV6-1 with TRBJ1-2, with D uncertain. CDR3 length equals 13 residues. Trimming shortened V by 6 bases and J by 6 bases, and 14 bases separated the two germline ends. Germline V gives CDR1 MNHNS, CDR2 SASEGT. CDR3 DNA: TGTGCCAGCAGAGAGGAAATGAGGGATGGCTACACCTTC. This gives the protein CASREEMRDGYTF.

V gene TRBV11-2 combines with J gene TRBJ2-1, with 8 bases fitting TRBD2. CDR3 length: 15 amino acids. Looked up from germline, CDR1 is SGHAT and CDR2 is FQNNGV. V dropped 0 bases and J dropped 7; count of bases not matched to a gene: 5. CDR3 in DNA: TGTGCCAGCAGCTTAGATCGGGCTAGCGGGAATGAGCAGTTCTTC. Protein product: CASSLDRASGNEQFF.

The gene calls are TRBV20-1 and TRBJ2-7; TRBD2 agrees at 11 bases. The CDR3 extends over 15 amino acids. The germline gives CDR1 DFQATT, CDR2 SNEGSKA (reference sequence). The V gene end was trimmed by 5 bases and the J gene end by 3 bases; junction bases not matched to a gene: 9. In nucleotides, the CDR3 is TGCAGTGCTGGGACTAGCGGAACGGTTCGCTACGAGCAGTACTTC. As protein: CSAGTSGTVRYEQYF.

This clonotype was picked up many times. The chain has TRBV6-5 and TRBJ2-1, with TRBD1 matching over 7 bases. The CDR3 is 18 amino acids. After removal of 9 bases from V and 8 bases from J, the junction contained 25 bases not matched to a gene. Germline CDR1 is MNHEY and CDR2 is SVGAGI. The CDR3 is CARRQGRKLNRLRHEQFF. In nucleotides, the CDR3 is TGTGCCAGGAGACAGGGACGCAAGTTGAACCGATTACGCCATGAGCAGTTCTTC.

This clonotype was counted a few times. The gene calls are TRBV25-1 and TRBJ2-2, with D perhaps matching TRBD2 (5 bases). CDR1 and CDR2 from the germline V gene are MGHDK and SYGVNS. The CDR3 length is 13 residues. V lost 10 bases and J lost 3, with 12 bases in between. CDR3 nucleotide sequence: TGTGCCACCGATACCGGGGACACCGGGGAGCTGTTTTTT. Translated, it gives CATDTGDTGELFF.

The table lists this clonotype with many counts. The genes are TRBV20-1 and TRBJ1-2; D is undetermined. This CDR3 has 11 amino acids. V was trimmed by 6 bases and J by 6 bases, leaving 11 bases between them. Germline V gene lookup returns CDR1 DFQATT and CDR2 SNEGSKA (reference sequence). The CDR3, as DNA: TGCAGTGCAACACGGTCCAATGGCTACACCTTC. It specifies CSATRSNGYTF.

This clonotype has just a few counts. V gene TRBV5-1 combines with J gene TRBJ2-5; 7 bases map to TRBD1. CDR3 size: 16 residues. Germline values: CDR1 SGHRS, CDR2 YFSETQ. With V trimmed by 0 bases and J by 2 bases, 7 bases remained unmatched. The CDR3 is CASSLGNTGVQETQYF. DNA of the CDR3: TGCGCCAGCAGCTTGGGGAATACAGGGGTACAAGAGACCCAGTACTTC.

The sample holds many counts of this clonotype. The V and J genes are TRBV20-1 and TRBJ1-1, with D unresolved. Germline lookup yields CDR1 DFQATT and CDR2 SNEGSKA (reference sequence). The length of the CDR3 is 14 residues. V lost 1 base to trimming and J lost 5 bases, with 14 bases between them. DNA of the CDR3: TGCAGTGCTAGAGGGCCCGACGCCCGTACTGAAGCTTTCTTT. Translation: CSARGPDARTEAFF.

This clonotype was seen ten or more times. CDR3 sequence: CASSLLTTSGSTNEQFF. The CDR3 DNA reads TGCGCCAGCAGCCTACTCACGACTAGCGGGAGTACCAATGAGCAGTTCTTC. The chain carries TRBV5-1 and TRBJ2-1, with 12 positions matching TRBD2. CDR3 length: 17 amino acids. V shed 4 bases, J shed 6 bases, and the junction held 11 bases outside the gene matches. From germline, CDR1 is SGHRS and CDR2 YFSETQ. Combining the CDR3 with reference TRBV5-1 and TRBJ2-1 gives the whole variable domain KAGVTQTPRYLIKTRGQQVTLSCSPISGHRSVSWYQQTPGQGLQFLFEYFSETQRNKGNFPGRFSGRQFSNSRSEMNVSTLELGDSALYLCASSLLTTSGSTNEQFFGPGTRLTVL.

This clonotype has just one count. This rearrangement joins TRBV25-1 to TRBJ1-1; D is possibly TRBD1 (6 bases). CDR1 and CDR2 from the germline V gene are MGHDK and SYGVNS. The V gene lost 4 bases and the J gene lost 4 bases, with 13 bases spanning the gap. The CDR3 length is 14 residues. In DNA, the CDR3 is TGTGCCAGCAGTGTACAGGGAGTGAGCACTGAAGCTTTCTTT. Translated: CASSVQGVSTEAFF.

This clonotype has at least ten counts. The genes are TRBV6-6 and TRBJ1-2; D ambiguous. V lost 4 bases, J lost 0 bases, and 6 bases lay in between. Per germline, CDR1 MNHNY and CDR2 SVGAGI (reference sequence). There are 13 residues in the CDR3. CDR3 loop: CASSFEANYGYTF. The CDR3 DNA is TGTGCCAGCAGTTTCGAAGCTAACTATGGCTACACCTTC.

This clonotype was seen repeatedly, ten times or more. The genes are TRBV24-1 and TRBJ2-2; D is ambiguous. This CDR3 region has 14 residues. Trimming took 0 bases from V and 3 from J, leaving 4 bases between them. CDR1 and CDR2 from the germline V gene are KGHDR and SFDVKD. The CDR3 loop reads CATSDLLDTGELFF. In DNA form, the CDR3 reads TGTGCCACCAGTGATTTGTTAGACACCGGGGAGCTGTTTTTT.

This clonotype was picked up many times. This chain connects TRBV6-5 to TRBJ2-3, with 7 nucleotides matching TRBD2. Germline CDR1 MNHEY, CDR2 SVGAGI. This CDR3 region has 17 residues. V lost 0 bases, J lost 0 bases, and 6 bases stayed unmatched. The CDR3 DNA reads as TGTGCCAGCAGTTACTCGATCGGGGGGACTAGCACAGATACGCAGTATTTT. Amino acids: CASSYSIGGTSTDTQYF.

Details on this clonotype: A single base separates this from a much larger clone, so it may be a read error. This chain links TRBV7-2 with TRBJ2-5; 12 positions match TRBD2. The CDR3 loop spans 16 amino acids. Germline V lookup: CDR1 SGHTA, CDR2 FQGNSA. CDR3 DNA: TGTGCCGGCAGCCGCGGACTAGCGGGGTTACAAGAGACCCAGTACTTC. Encoded protein: CAGSRGLAGLQETQYF.